The T cell receptor (beta chain) under discussion was sequenced for a study of graft-versus-host responses after intestinal transplantation. Study results and limitations: Some patients had graft-donor T cell macrochimerism, and their allografts showed high graft-versus-host to host-versus-graft clonal ratios. Among circulating GvH clones, peak levels were associated with early post-transplant declines in HvG clones.

On this clone itself: As yet, its antigen is unknown.

The CDR3 sequence is 14 residues long. Germline CDR1 MGHRA, CDR2 YSYEKL. V gave up 5 bases and J gave up 6 bases, with 14 bases separating them. Profiled with immunoSEQ multiplex PCR; TCRdb holds only in-frame clones, not every one. The sample consists of some 110,000 clones, over 85% of them appearing once. Here the sequenced sample was unstimulated CD4+ T cells sorted from spleen or lymph node cells, taken before transplant. V usage is TRBV4-1 and J usage is TRBJ2-1; possible D gene TRBD2, 6 bases. This sequence originates from a human donor who was the organ donor for an intestinal transplant. The CDR3 nucleotides are TGCGCCAGCAGCTTGCGGGAATACCTCAATGAGCAGTTCTTC. It specifies CASSLREYLNEQFF.